These 20 T cell receptor beta chains share one sample of origin, sequenced in a study of cytomegalovirus exposure and HLA in healthy donors. Use of 60 Vbeta and 13 Jbeta primers characterized the PCR. Measured with immunoSEQ multiplex PCR; TCRdb has only the in-frame clones, and not every one. Of about 110,000 clones listed, about four fifths are singletons. Material for sequencing was PBMCs. The receptors were sampled from a woman younger than 45 in good health and CMV-seronegative.

This clone was counted between two and nine times. The chain joins TRBV28 to TRBJ1-1; D uncertain. This CDR3 has 13 amino acids. Trimming shortened V by 5 bases and J by 9 bases, and 16 bases separated the two germline ends. Germline loops: CDR1 MDHEN, CDR2 SYDVKM. The CDR3 sequence is CASSPSGSAKAFF. The CDR3 DNA is TGTGCCAGCAGTCCGTCCGGGAGCGCTAAAGCTTTCTTT.

This clone was observed once. The rearrangement links TRBV28 to TRBJ2-2, with D possibly matching TRBD1 (5 bases). Germline-derived CDR1 and CDR2 are MDHEN and SYDVKM. The ends were cut back, 1 base at V and 6 bases at J, with 18 bases in the middle. The CDR3 totals 17 residues. This CDR3 is CASSLFETAGISGELFF. For the CDR3, the DNA is TGTGCCAGCAGTTTATTTGAAACGGCAGGGATATCCGGGGAGCTGTTTTTT.

This clone was seen just once. This chain joins TRBV19 and TRBJ2-2, with 7 bases matching TRBD1. After removal of 6 bases from V and 7 bases from J, the junction contained 11 bases not matched to a gene. Germline V gene data show CDR1 as LNHDA and CDR2 as SQIVND (reference sequence). The length of the CDR3 is 15 residues. The CDR3 loop is CASRIDRDGGGELFF. CDR3 sequence (DNA): TGTGCCAGTAGAATCGACAGGGATGGTGGCGGGGAGCTGTTTTTT.

The rearrangement uses TRBV7-8 and TRBJ2-7, with D maybe TRBD2 (5 bases). This CDR3 comprises 15 residues. Trimming shortened V by 1 base and J by 2 bases, and 12 bases separated the two germline ends. Germline V gene data show CDR1 as SGHVS and CDR2 as FQNEAQ. The CDR3: CASSLERSHTYEQYF. The CDR3 DNA follows: TGTGCCAGCAGCTTAGAGCGGTCGCATACCTACGAGCAGTACTTC.

V is TRBV19 and J is TRBJ1-1; D is unresolved. Trimming removed 5 bases from V and 0 bases from J, with 7 bases in between. This CDR3 contains 13 residues. Germline CDR1 and CDR2: LNHDA and SQIVND (reference sequence). DNA of the CDR3: TGTGCCAGTAGTCCTCCGGTGAACACTGAAGCTTTCTTT. Its translation is CASSPPVNTEAFF.

The chain joins TRBV9 to TRBJ2-1, with D possibly TRBD2 on 5 matching bases. In germline, CDR1 is SGDLS, CDR2 YYNGEE. The CDR3 spans 14 residues. Trimming left V 1 base short and J 8 bases short, with 13 bases between. The CDR3, as DNA: TGTGCCAGCAGCGTAAAATCGGGGTTTGATGAGCAGTTCTTC. The encoded protein is CASSVKSGFDEQFF.

The chain links TRBV5-1 to TRBJ2-3; 7 nucleotides agree with TRBD1. J was trimmed by 3 bases and V by 1 base; bases with no gene match: 5. Germline CDR1 is SGHRS and CDR2 is YFSETQ. The CDR3 consists of 15 residues. CDR3 protein: CASSLRQGETDTQYF. For the CDR3, the DNA is TGCGCCAGCAGCTTGAGGCAGGGGGAGACAGATACGCAGTATTTT.

CDR3 DNA: TGTGCCAGCAGTTATGGTGTAGCGGGATGGGAGCAGTACTTC. Protein product: CASSYGVAGWEQYF. This rearrangement joins TRBV6-5 to TRBJ2-7; 8 bases align to TRBD2. CDR1 is MNHEY and CDR2 is SVGAGI in the germline V gene. J lost 7 bases, V lost 3 bases, and 8 bases had no gene match. This CDR3 has 14 residues.

V gene TRBV6-1 combines with J gene TRBJ2-2; D is possibly TRBD1 (5 bases). Germline CDR1 is MNHNS and CDR2 is SASEGT. CDR3 length: 15 residues. Trimming took 2 bases from V and 7 from J, leaving 14 bases between them. The CDR3 sequence is CASSENQGLGGELFF. As DNA, the CDR3 is TGTGCCAGCAGTGAAAATCAGGGATTGGGCGGGGAGCTGTTTTTT.

This chain joins TRBV27 and TRBJ1-4; possibly TRBD1 for D (5 bases). V lost 6 bases and J 0 bases, leaving 14 bases between the germline ends. The CDR3 sequence is 16 residues long. Per germline, CDR1 MNHEY and CDR2 SMNVEV (reference sequence). This chain's CDR3 is CASRMGRSSTNEKLFF. CDR3 sequence (DNA): TGTGCCAGCAGGATGGGGCGCAGCTCAACTAATGAAAAACTGTTTTTT. Supplemented by reference TRBV27 and TRBJ1-4, the full variable domain reads EAQVTQNPRYLITVTGKKLTVTCSQNMNHEYMSWYRQDPGLGLRQIYYSMNVEVTDKGDVPEGYKVSRKEKRNFPLILESPSPNQTSLYFCASRMGRSSTNEKLFFGSGTQLSVL.

This clone was recorded once. The DNA of the CDR3 is TGTGCCAGCAGCTTAGATATGCGGGAGACCCAGTACTTC. This encodes CASSLDMRETQYF. This chain links TRBV7-7 with TRBJ2-5; D unclear. CDR3 size: 13 residues. Trimming took off 1 base at V and 5 bases at J, with 8 bases between the two ends. CDR1 is SSHAT, CDR2 FNYEAQ, per germline (reference sequence).

The gene calls are TRBV27 and TRBJ2-5, with D tentatively TRBD2 (6 bases). The V end lost 3 bases, the J end lost 5 bases, and 16 bases lay between the germline ends. Germline CDR1 reads MNHEY; CDR2 reads SMNVEV (reference sequence). The CDR3 runs to 15 residues. CDR3 residues: CASSLWDSQGETQYF. In DNA, the CDR3 is TGTGCCAGCAGTTTGTGGGACTCCCAGGGTGAGACCCAGTACTTC.

This chain links TRBV7-8 with TRBJ1-1; the match to TRBD1 covers 10 bases. V gave up 4 bases and J gave up 5 bases; unmatched junction bases: 7. Germline V CDR1 and CDR2: SGHVS, FQNEAQ. This CDR3 has 15 residues. The CDR3 here is CASSSQGQGRTEAFF. The CDR3 DNA follows: TGTGCCAGCAGCTCCCAGGGACAGGGGAGGACTGAAGCTTTCTTT.

The gene calls are TRBV5-1 and TRBJ2-3; D is possibly TRBD1 (7 bases). The CDR3 runs 14 residues. V was trimmed by 2 bases and J by 6 bases, leaving 13 bases between them. Germline loops: CDR1 SGHRS, CDR2 YFSETQ. In DNA, the CDR3 is TGCGCCAGCAGCTTTCAGGGGGGTCGTGATACGCAGTATTTT. This codes for CASSFQGGRDTQYF.

This clone was picked up one time. The V gene is TRBV5-4, the J gene TRBJ1-1; 9 nucleotides agree with TRBD1. The CDR3 is 16 residues long. Germline-derived CDR1 and CDR2 are SGHNT and YYREEE (reference sequence). Trimming took 1 base from V and 0 from J; bases not matched to a gene: 4. The CDR3 is CASSLRDRVMNTEAFF. CDR3 nucleotides: TGTGCCAGCAGCTTGCGGGACAGGGTCATGAACACTGAAGCTTTCTTT.

The chain is built from TRBV7-9 and TRBJ2-2, with D unresolved. V shed 1 base and J shed 3 bases, with 12 bases lying between them. The CDR3 covers 16 residues. Germline assignment: CDR1 SEHNR and CDR2 FQNEAQ (reference sequence). CDR3 coding DNA: TGTGCCAGCAGCTTAGGTCTGTCGACTTACACCGGGGAGCTGTTTTTT. It codes for CASSLGLSTYTGELFF.

The chain recombines TRBV6-5 with TRBJ1-1; 7 positions match TRBD1. Germline V gene sequence: CDR1 MNHEY, CDR2 SVGAGI. This CDR3 has 15 amino acids. V lost 5 bases and J lost 5; bases outside the gene matches: 11. The CDR3 loop is CASSIGTAGITEAFF. In DNA, the CDR3 is TGTGCCAGCAGTATTGGGACAGCCGGAATAACTGAAGCTTTCTTT.

The CDR3 sequence: CASSIVGGVVNSEQFF. CDR3 sequence (DNA): TGTGCCAGTAGTATAGTAGGGGGGGTTGTCAATAGTGAGCAGTTCTTC. The chain combines TRBV19 with TRBJ2-1, with D possibly matching TRBD2 (7 bases). Trimming shortened V by 1 base and J by 9 bases, and 19 bases separated the two germline ends. Germline V gene lookup returns CDR1 LNHDA and CDR2 SQIVND (reference sequence). The CDR3 consists of 16 residues.

This clone has just a few counts. The CDR3 DNA sequence: TGTGCCAGCAGCGTAGGACTAGCGGGGCCCGAGCAGTACTTC. This gives the protein CASSVGLAGPEQYF. This sequence joins TRBV9 and TRBJ2-7; 11 bases are shared with TRBD2. Germline CDR1 is SGDLS and CDR2 is YYNGEE. This CDR3 has 14 amino acids. V shed 0 bases and J 6 bases; nucleotides not matched to a gene: 2.

The V gene is TRBV4-1, the J gene TRBJ2-7; TRBD1 aligns across 7 bases. The trim removed 5 bases at V and 3 bases at J, leaving 7 bases unmatched. This CDR3 is built from 14 residues. The germline V gene encodes CDR1 MGHRA and CDR2 YSYEKL. The CDR3 here is CASSYQGVGYEQYF. For the CDR3, the DNA is TGCGCCAGCAGCTATCAGGGGGTTGGCTACGAGCAGTACTTC.